The clone carrying this T cell receptor beta chain was seen a handful of times. This CDR3 contains 16 residues. The germline gives CDR1 MDHEN, CDR2 SYDVKM. V was trimmed by 8 bases and J by 3 bases, leaving 22 bases between them. This entry belongs to a study of shared T cell receptors in the human thymus. Profiling relied on immunoSEQ multiplex PCR, and the TCRdb table lists in-frame clones only, not all of them. The sample lists some 640,000 clones; about 89% were seen once. These same records also appear under a second study, on human thymus T cells.

The J gene is TRBJ1-1, the V gene TRBV28; the D is unclear. The source is a boy in the first two years of life with a congenital heart defect. What was sequenced was thymocytes. CDR3 amino acids: CASSRSKSGEDTEAFF. The DNA for the CDR3 is TGTGCCAGCTCCCGGTCAAAATCCGGGGAGGACACTGAAGCTTTCTTT.